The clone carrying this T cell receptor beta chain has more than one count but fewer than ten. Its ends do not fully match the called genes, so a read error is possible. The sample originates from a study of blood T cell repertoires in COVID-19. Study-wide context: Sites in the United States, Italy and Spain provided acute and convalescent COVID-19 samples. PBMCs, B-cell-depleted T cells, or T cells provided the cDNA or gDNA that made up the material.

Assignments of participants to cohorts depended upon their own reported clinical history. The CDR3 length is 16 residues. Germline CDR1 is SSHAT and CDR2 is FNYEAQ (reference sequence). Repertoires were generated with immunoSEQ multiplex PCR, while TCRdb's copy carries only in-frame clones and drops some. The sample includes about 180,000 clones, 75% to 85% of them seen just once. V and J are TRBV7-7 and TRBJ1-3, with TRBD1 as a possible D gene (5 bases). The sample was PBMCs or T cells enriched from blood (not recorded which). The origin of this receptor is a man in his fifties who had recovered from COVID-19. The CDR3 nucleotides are TGTGCTAGCAGCTTAGCTCCGGGGGTGGCTGGAAACACCATATATTTT. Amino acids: CASSLAPGVAGNTIYF.